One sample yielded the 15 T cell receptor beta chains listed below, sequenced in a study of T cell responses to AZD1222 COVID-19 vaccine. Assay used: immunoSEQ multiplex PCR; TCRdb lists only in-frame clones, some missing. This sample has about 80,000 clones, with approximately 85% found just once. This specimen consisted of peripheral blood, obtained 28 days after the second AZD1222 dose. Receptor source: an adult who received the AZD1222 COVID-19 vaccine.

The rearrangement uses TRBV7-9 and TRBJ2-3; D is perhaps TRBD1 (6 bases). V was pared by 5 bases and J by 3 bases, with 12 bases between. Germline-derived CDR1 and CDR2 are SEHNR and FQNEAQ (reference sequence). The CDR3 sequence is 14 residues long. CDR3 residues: CASSADRRTDTQYF. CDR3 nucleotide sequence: TGTGCCAGCAGCGCGGACAGACGGACAGATACGCAGTATTTT. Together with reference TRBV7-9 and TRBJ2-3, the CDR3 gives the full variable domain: DTGVSQNPRHKITKRGQNVTFRCDPISEHNRLYWYRQTLGQGPEFLTYFQNEAQLEKSRLLSDRFSAERPKGSFSTLEIQRTEQGDSAMYLCASSADRRTDTQYFGPGTRLTVL.

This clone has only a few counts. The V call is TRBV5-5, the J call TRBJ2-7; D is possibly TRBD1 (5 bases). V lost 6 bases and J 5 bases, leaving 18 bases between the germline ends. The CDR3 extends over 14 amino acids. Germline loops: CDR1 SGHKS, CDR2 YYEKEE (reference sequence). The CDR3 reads CASILDSYNNEQYF. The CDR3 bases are TGTGCCAGCATCCTAGACAGTTATAATAACGAGCAGTACTTC.

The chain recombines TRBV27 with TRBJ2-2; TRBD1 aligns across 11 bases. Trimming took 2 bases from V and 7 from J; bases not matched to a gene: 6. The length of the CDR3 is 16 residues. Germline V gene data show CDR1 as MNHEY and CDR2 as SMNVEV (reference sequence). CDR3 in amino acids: CASSLPGQGAGGELFF. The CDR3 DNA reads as TGTGCCAGCAGTTTACCTGGACAGGGGGCGGGCGGGGAGCTGTTTTTT.

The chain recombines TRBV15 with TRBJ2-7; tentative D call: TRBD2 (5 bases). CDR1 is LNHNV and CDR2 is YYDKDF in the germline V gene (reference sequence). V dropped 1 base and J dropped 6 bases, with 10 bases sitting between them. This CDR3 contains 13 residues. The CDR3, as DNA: TGTGCCACCAGCAGAGCAACTAGTTCCGAGCAGTACTTC. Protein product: CATSRATSSEQYF.

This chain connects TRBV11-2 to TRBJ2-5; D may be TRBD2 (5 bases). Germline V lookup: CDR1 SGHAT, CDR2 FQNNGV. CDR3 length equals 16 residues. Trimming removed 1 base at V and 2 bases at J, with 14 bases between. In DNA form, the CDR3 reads TGTGCCAGCAGCTTAGGAGGGCAGCAATTACAAGAGACCCAGTACTTC. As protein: CASSLGGQQLQETQYF.

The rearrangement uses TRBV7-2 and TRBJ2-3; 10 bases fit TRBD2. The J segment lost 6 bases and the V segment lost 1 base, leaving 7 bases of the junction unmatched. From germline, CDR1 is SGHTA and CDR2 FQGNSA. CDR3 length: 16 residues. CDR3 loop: CASSLVRLAGVDTQYF. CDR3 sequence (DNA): TGTGCCAGCAGCTTAGTCAGGCTAGCGGGGGTGGATACGCAGTATTTT.

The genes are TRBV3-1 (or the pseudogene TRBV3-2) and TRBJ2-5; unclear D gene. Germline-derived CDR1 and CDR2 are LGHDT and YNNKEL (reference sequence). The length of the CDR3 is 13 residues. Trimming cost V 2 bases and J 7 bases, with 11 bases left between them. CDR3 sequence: CASSQPTERTQYF. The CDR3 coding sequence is TGTGCCAGCAGCCAACCTACCGAGCGGACCCAGTACTTC.

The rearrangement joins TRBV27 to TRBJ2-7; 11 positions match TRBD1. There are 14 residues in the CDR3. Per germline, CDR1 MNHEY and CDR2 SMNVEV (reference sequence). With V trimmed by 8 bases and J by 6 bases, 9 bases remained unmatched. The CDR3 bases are TGTGCCAGCGGAAAATCCGGGACAGGGGGCGAGCAGTACTTC. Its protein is CASGKSGTGGEQYF.

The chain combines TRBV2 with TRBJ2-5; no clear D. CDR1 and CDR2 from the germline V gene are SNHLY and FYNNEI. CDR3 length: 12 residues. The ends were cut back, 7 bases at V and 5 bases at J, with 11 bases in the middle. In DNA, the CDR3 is TGTGCCAGCACCGAGCTTAGGGAGACCCAGTACTTC. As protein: CASTELRETQYF.

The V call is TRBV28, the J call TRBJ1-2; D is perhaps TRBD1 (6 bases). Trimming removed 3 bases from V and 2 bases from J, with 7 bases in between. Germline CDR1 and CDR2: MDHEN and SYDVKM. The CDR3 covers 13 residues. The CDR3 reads CASSLGHNYGYTF. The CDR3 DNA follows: TGTGCCAGCAGTTTGGGACACAACTATGGCTACACCTTC.

The CDR3 DNA sequence: TGTGCCAGCAGTCACAGGCCCGGACAGGGTTACACTGAAGCTTTCTTT. It yields the protein CASSHRPGQGYTEAFF. The V call is TRBV5-6, the J call TRBJ1-1; TRBD1 agrees at 8 bases. There are 16 residues in the CDR3. Per germline, CDR1 SGHDT and CDR2 YYEEEE. V lost 5 bases and J lost 3; bases outside the gene matches: 12.

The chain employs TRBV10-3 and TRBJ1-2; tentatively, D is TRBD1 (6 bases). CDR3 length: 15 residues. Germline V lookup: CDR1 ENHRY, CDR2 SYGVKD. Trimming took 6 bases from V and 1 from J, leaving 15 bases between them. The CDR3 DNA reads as TGTGCCATCAGACCCGACAGGTCGATTAACTATGGCTACACCTTC. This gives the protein CAIRPDRSINYGYTF.

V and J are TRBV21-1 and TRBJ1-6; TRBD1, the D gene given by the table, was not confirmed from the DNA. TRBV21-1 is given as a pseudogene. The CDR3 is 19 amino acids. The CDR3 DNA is TGTGCCAGCAGCAAAGACAGGGGACCCTCGAGCTCCTATAATTCACCCCTCCACTTT. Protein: CASSKDRGPSSSYNSPLHF.

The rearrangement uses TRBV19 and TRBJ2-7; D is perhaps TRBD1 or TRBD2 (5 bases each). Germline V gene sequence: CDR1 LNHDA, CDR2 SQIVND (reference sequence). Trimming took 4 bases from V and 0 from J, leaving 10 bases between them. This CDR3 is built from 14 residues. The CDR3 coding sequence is TGTGCCAGTAGTAGGGGACCCAACTCCTACGAGCAGTACTTC. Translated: CASSRGPNSYEQYF.

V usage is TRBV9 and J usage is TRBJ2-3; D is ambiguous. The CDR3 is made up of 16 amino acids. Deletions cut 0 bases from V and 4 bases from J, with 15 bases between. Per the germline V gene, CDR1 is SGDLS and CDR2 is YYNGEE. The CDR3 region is CASSVEGRLGADTQYF. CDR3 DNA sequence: TGTGCCAGCAGCGTAGAGGGCAGGCTAGGCGCAGATACGCAGTATTTT.